Given below is one TCR beta chain in context. Its antigen is not identified. The sample belongs to a study of vaccination effects on CD4 cells after COVID-19. For the study at large: Post-vaccine draws lagged the second dose by a median of 72 days.

Subsequent to 10 days of culture, CD4+ T cells were isolated. Infection with SARS-CoV-2 occurred in the person between March and December 2020, and PCR confirmed it. All participants had two doses of either the BNT162b2 or mRNA-1273 vaccine. The table came from immunoSEQ multiplex PCR; TCRdb's copy has only in-frame clones and leaves some out. The top ten clones hold 5% to 5.5% of a sample with about 50,000 clones, under 85% of them seen once. This CDR3 spans 17 amino acids. Trimming stripped 4 bases from V and 0 bases from J, with 17 bases between. Germline CDR1 reads SGHRS; CDR2 reads YFSETQ. Study-level points and caveats: There were few convalescent patients in the study and no early post-infection timepoints.

Material: CD4+ T cells from PBMCs cultured without peptide, obtained after COVID-19 vaccination. The receptor comes from a human donor who had a prior SARS-CoV-2 infection. This chain links TRBV5-1 with TRBJ1-3; weak D call: TRBD1 (6 bases). CDR3 sequence (DNA): TGCGCCAGCAGCCCTACCCCGGGGACAATCTCTGGAAACACCATATATTTT. This sequence encodes CASSPTPGTISGNTIYF. Variable domain in full (rest from reference TRBV5-1 and TRBJ1-3): KAGVTQTPRYLIKTRGQQVTLSCSPISGHRSVSWYQQTPGQGLQFLFEYFSETQRNKGNFPGRFSGRQFSNSRSEMNVSTLELGDSALYLCASSPTPGTISGNTIYFGEGSWLTVV.